This TCR beta chain was documented in a study of T cell responses to AZD1222 COVID-19 vaccine. Study observations and caveats: A reported finding is that nearly half of spike-specific TCRs target unmutated variant regions. Rises in breadth and depth of Spike-specific TCRs came after two AZD1222 doses. Repertoires were sampled only after the peak T cell response. Clonal diversity may have been underestimated, and the donors were mostly white British, with more females than males.

Trimming left V 4 bases short and J 5 bases short, with 13 bases between. The germline gives CDR1 LNHNV, CDR2 YYDKDF (reference sequence). This CDR3 has 14 residues. Only one count was recorded for this clone. The antigen is unknown. Assay used: immunoSEQ multiplex PCR; TCRdb lists only in-frame clones, some missing. The sample lists about 110,000 clones; about nine tenths were seen once. The sequence was collected from an adult in good health. This chain joins TRBV15 and TRBJ2-3; the D is unclear. The sample in question was peripheral blood, obtained on day 0 of MenACWY control vaccination. CDR3 region: CATSTSPPVDTQYF. CDR3 nucleotide sequence: TGTGCCACCAGCACATCTCCCCCCGTAGATACGCAGTATTTT.